The following is a T cell receptor beta chain sequence with its context. The CDR3 has 15 amino acids. Per germline, CDR1 DFQATT and CDR2 SNEGSKA (reference sequence). The V and J ends lost 0 bases and 4 bases, in that order; junction bases with no gene match: 5. This entry comes from a study of blood T cells in healthy people across ages. Sample-barcoded 5' priming and a J-beta primer mix drove a second PCR of about 6 to 11 cycles. TCRdb recomputed calls from the 5' RACE reads with MiXCR, one row per CDR3 protein. The table has hundreds of thousands of distinct CDR3 sequences, roughly three fifths seen once.

This chain uses TRBV20-1 with TRBJ2-3; 9 bases map to TRBD1. What was sequenced was blood. This sequence originates from a man between 40 and 49 years old in good health. CDR3 nucleotides: TGCAGTGCTAGAGATTGGGGACAGGGACCAGATACGCAGTATTTT. Translating gives CSARDWGQGPDTQYF.